Listed below are T cell receptor beta chains from one sample, sequenced in a study of blood T cell repertoires in COVID-19. Repertoires were generated with immunoSEQ multiplex PCR, while TCRdb's copy carries only in-frame clones and drops some. The sample lists approximately 210,000 clones, less than 95% occurring once. Material: peripheral blood. Receptors originate from a man aged 30 to 39 with COVID-19, enrolled during active disease. The CDR3 runs from the conserved cysteine through the conserved F or W. The D gene is left open where the match is weak. Rows may omit the clone size; those that give it use once, few, many or a size class.

clone size	V gene	J gene	D gene	CDR3 DNA	CDR3 protein
-	TRBV30	TRBJ2-1	TRBD1	TGTGCCTGGAGTGCGACACAGGGGGCTTCCTACAATGAGCAGTTCTTC	CAWSATQGASYNEQFF
-	TRBV5-1	TRBJ2-7	-	TGCGCCAGCAGCTTGGATGAACAGGTGAGTAAGTACGAGCAGTACTTC	CASSLDEQVSKYEQYF
-	TRBV6-1	TRBJ2-2	-	TGTGCCAGCAGTGAACTAGCCGGGGGGGAGCTGTTTTTT	CASSELAGGELFF
-	TRBV9	TRBJ2-3	-	TGTGCCAGCAGCGTAGGTCAGGGGATCAAGGCAGATACGCAGTATTTT	CASSVGQGIKADTQYF
-	TRBV19	TRBJ2-1	TRBD2	TGTGCCAGTCGAACGGGACTAGCGGGATACAATGAGCAGTTCTTC	CASRTGLAGYNEQFF
-	TRBV18	TRBJ1-6	-	TGTGCCAGCTCACCCCAGAGGGGGAATTCACCCCTCCACTTT	CASSPQRGNSPLHF
-	TRBV18	TRBJ1-3	-	TGTGCCAGCTCACCACTTGAGGCGATCGATTCAAACACCATATATTTT	CASSPLEAIDSNTIYF
few	TRBV30	TRBJ1-1	-	TGTGCCTGGAGTGCCACAGTCACTGAAGCTTTCTTT	CAWSATVTEAFF
-	TRBV30	TRBJ1-3	-	TGTGCCTGGAGTGTCAATTCTGGAAACACCATATATTTT	CAWSVNSGNTIYF
-	TRBV11-2	TRBJ2-7	-	TGTGCCAGCAGCCCGATTGACAGAGAGGATTACGAGCAGTACTTC	CASSPIDREDYEQYF
-	TRBV29-1	TRBJ1-2	-	TGCAGCGTTGAAGATTGGCAGGGGCACGGCTACACCTTC	CSVEDWQGHGYTF
-	TRBV5-1	TRBJ1-2	-	TGCGCCAGCAGCCCCTGGGAGGGTAGGGGCGGCTACACCTTC	CASSPWEGRGGYTF
-	TRBV6-5	TRBJ1-2	-	TGTGCCAGCAGCCCAGGGTATGGCTACACCTTC	CASSPGYGYTF
-	TRBV5-4	TRBJ2-3	TRBD2	TGTGCCAGCAGCTTGAACCGCGGCGGGGGGTCTAGCACAGATACGCAGTATTTT	CASSLNRGGGSSTDTQYF
-	TRBV10-3	TRBJ2-1	TRBD1	TGTGCCATCAGTGAGGCGGACAGGGGTTACAATGAGCAGTTCTTC	CAISEADRGYNEQFF
-	TRBV24-1	TRBJ1-1	-	TGTGCCACCACTGAGGACGGACGGAAGTGGGACATGAACACTGAAGCTTTCTTT	CATTEDGRKWDMNTEAFF
-	TRBV19	TRBJ1-2	-	TGTGCCAGTAGCCCCGGCAGGGAATGGGGCTACACCTTC	CASSPGREWGYTF
-	TRBV4-1	TRBJ1-2	TRBD1	TGCGCCACGCGAGGACAGGGGGATGGTGGCTACACCTTC	CATRGQGDGGYTF
once	TRBV28	TRBJ2-7	TRBD1	TGTGCCAGCAGTTTAGGAACAGGGGGCTTCCACGAGCAGTACTTC	CASSLGTGGFHEQYF
once	TRBV5-4	TRBJ1-2	-	TGTGCCAGCAGCTTGGGACCGAGCGGTGGCTACACCTTC	CASSLGPSGGYTF
-	TRBV10-3	TRBJ1-4	-	TGTGCCACCGCGGGCGCCGGGGGTAATGAAAAACTGTTTTTT	CATAGAGGNEKLFF
-	TRBV11-2	TRBJ2-7	TRBD1	TGTGCCAGCAGCTCCCTCCGGGACAGGGTCGAGCAGTACTTC	CASSSLRDRVEQYF
-	TRBV9	TRBJ2-2	-	TGTGCCAGCAGCGTAGTGTCTCCTGCGGGCACCGGGGAGCTGTTTTTT	CASSVVSPAGTGELFF
-	TRBV7-9	TRBJ2-3	-	TGTGCCAGCAGCCCGGTGAGGGGGGGGACAGATACGCAGTATTTT	CASSPVRGGTDTQYF
-	TRBV9	TRBJ1-2	-	TGTGCCAGCAGCAGAGACGGGAACTATGGCTACACCTTC	CASSRDGNYGYTF
-	TRBV6-6	TRBJ2-3	-	TGTGCCAGCAGTCACAACAGAGGCCAGGGAAGAAGGGGCACAGATACGCAGTATTTT	CASSHNRGQGRRGTDTQYF
-	TRBV12-3/TRBV12-4	TRBJ1-6	-	TGTGCCAGCAGTTCAGGGCTTAATTCACCCCTCCACTTT	CASSSGLNSPLHF
-	TRBV12-3/TRBV12-4	TRBJ2-3	-	TGTGCCAGCAGTTTACCCCAGAATACGCAGTATTTT	CASSLPQNTQYF
-	TRBV7-7	TRBJ2-5	TRBD2	TGTGCCAGCAGCTTGGTTGCGGGGGTGCAAGAGACCCAGTACTTC	CASSLVAGVQETQYF
-	TRBV6-5	TRBJ2-5	-	TGTGCCAGCAGGGAGGAGGGGTTCGTTACAGAGACCCAGTACTTC	CASREEGFVTETQYF
-	TRBV6-4	TRBJ2-3	TRBD2	TGTGCCAGCAGTGTACTAGCGGGGAGTACAGATACGCAGTATTTT	CASSVLAGSTDTQYF
-	TRBV12-5	TRBJ2-5	-	TGTGCTAGTGGCCCCCAGGGGGGCCAAGAGACCCAGTACTTC	CASGPQGGQETQYF
once	TRBV2	TRBJ2-1	TRBD2	TGTGCCAGCAGTAGCGGGGGGGCCGGGGAGCAGTTCTTC	CASSSGGAGEQFF
-	TRBV5-4	TRBJ2-2	-	TGTGCCAGCGGTCCCGGGACTCCGAACACCGGGGAGCTGTTTTTT	CASGPGTPNTGELFF
-	TRBV30	TRBJ2-1	-	TGTGCCTGTTCTACCGGGATGTCCAATGAGCAGTTCTTC	CACSTGMSNEQFF
-	TRBV24-1	TRBJ1-5	-	TGTGCCACCAGTGATTTAATTAGGGCCTGGGGGGGGTTTCAGCCCCAGCATTTT	CATSDLIRAWGGFQPQHF
-	TRBV19	TRBJ2-1	TRBD2	TGTGCCAGTAGCGGGGGGGTCTCCTACAATGAGCAGTTCTTC	CASSGGVSYNEQFF
-	TRBV30	TRBJ2-7	TRBD2	TGTGCCTGGAGTCAGAACGGGGGGGCTTACGAGCAGTACTTC	CAWSQNGGAYEQYF
-	TRBV5-1	TRBJ2-3	TRBD2	TGCGCCAGCAGCTCGACGCGGGGGAGCACAGATACGCAGTATTTT	CASSSTRGSTDTQYF
-	TRBV21-1	TRBJ1-2	-	TGTGCCAGCGCCGACAGGGGAGGGTGTGGCTACACCTTC	CASADRGGCGYTF
-	TRBV5-1	TRBJ2-1	TRBD2	TGCGCCAGCAGCTTGGCCGGGGGGGACTACAATGAGCAGTTCTTC	CASSLAGGDYNEQFF